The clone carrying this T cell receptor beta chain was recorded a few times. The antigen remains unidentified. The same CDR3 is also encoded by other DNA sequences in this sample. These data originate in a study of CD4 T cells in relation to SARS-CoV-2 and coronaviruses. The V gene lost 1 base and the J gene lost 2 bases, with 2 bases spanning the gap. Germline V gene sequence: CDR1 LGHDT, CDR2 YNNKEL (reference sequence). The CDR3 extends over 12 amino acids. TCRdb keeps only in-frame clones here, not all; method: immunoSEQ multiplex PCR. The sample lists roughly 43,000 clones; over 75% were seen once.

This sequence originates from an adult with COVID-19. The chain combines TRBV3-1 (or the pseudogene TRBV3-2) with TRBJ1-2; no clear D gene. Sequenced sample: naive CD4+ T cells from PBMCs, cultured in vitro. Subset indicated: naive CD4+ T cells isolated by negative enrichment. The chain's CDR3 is CASSQGNYGYTF. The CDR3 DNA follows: TGTGCCAGCAGCCAAGGAAACTATGGCTACACCTTC.